The 2 T cell receptor beta chains given below trace back to one sample, sequenced in a study of shared clonotypes between healthy human individuals. Clones were sequenced by immunoSEQ multiplex PCR, and TCRdb holds only the in-frame ones, with some missing. The sample lists about 2.3 million clones; approximately 95% were seen once. The sequenced sample consisted of naive CD4+ T cells from PBMCs. Subset indicated: CD45RA+ positively selected. The receptor set was obtained from a man younger than 35 in good health. Some clones in this sample may be carry-over from other donors' samples.

This rearrangement joins TRBV7-2 to TRBJ2-7; 11 nucleotides agree with TRBD2. The CDR3 loop spans 16 amino acids. J gave up 4 bases and V 5 bases, and 10 bases lay outside the gene matches. Germline V gene lookup returns CDR1 SGHTA and CDR2 FQGNSA. This CDR3 reads CASSPTIAGGPYEQYF. CDR3 nucleotide sequence: TGTGCCAGCAGCCCCACCATAGCGGGAGGGCCTTACGAGCAGTACTTC.

The chain employs TRBV7-3 and TRBJ2-7; 7 nucleotides match TRBD2. V shed 5 bases and J 2 bases; nucleotides not matched to a gene: 6. This CDR3 comprises 14 residues. In germline, CDR1 is SGHTA, CDR2 FQGTGA. For the CDR3, the DNA is TGTGCCAGCAGCATCAGCGGGACCGCCTACGAGCAGTACTTC. Its protein is CASSISGTAYEQYF.